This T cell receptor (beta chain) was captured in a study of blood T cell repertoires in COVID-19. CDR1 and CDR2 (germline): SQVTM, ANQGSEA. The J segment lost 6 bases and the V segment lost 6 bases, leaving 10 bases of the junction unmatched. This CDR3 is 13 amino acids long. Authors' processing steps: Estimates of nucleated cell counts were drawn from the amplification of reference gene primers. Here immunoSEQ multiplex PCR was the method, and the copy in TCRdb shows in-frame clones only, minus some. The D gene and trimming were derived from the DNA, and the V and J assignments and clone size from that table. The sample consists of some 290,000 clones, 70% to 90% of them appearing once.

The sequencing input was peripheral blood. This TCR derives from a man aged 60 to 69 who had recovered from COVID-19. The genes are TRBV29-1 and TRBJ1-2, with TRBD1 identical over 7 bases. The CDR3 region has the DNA TGCAGCGTGGGGGACAGACCAACAGATGGCTACACCTTC. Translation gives CSVGDRPTDGYTF.